These 20 T cell receptor beta chains were all obtained from the same sample, sequenced in a study of post-analysis software for immune sequencing data. The study's findings and limits: Relative to controls, patients had a few TRBV segments at higher frequency, with TRBV5-6, TRBV5-1 and TRBV20-1 among these.

Unique-molecular-identifier-tagged TCR beta cDNA libraries were used. Using its own MiXCR run on the PCR reads, TCRdb lists one record per CDR3 protein. In the table there are approximately 360,000 distinct CDR3 sequences, less than 40% of which are singletons. For these receptors, no antigen is known. Sequences were obtained from blood. Receptor source: a girl aged 5-17 years with multiple sclerosis.

This clonotype was counted a few times. The chain is built from TRBV6-2 or TRBV6-3 and TRBJ2-7; D is tentatively TRBD1 or TRBD2 (5 bases each). The germline V and J ends were trimmed by 7 bases and 2 bases, with 15 bases remaining between them. Germline values: CDR1 MNHEY, CDR2 SVGEGT. The CDR3 consists of 14 residues. The CDR3 sequence: CASTSRGTTYEQYF. DNA of the CDR3: TGTGCCAGCACTTCCCGGGGCACCACCTACGAGCAGTACTTC.

This clonotype turned up a few times. The V and J genes are TRBV20-1 and TRBJ2-3; TRBD2 aligns across 9 bases. The junction had 7 bases not matched to a gene; V was cut back by 0 bases and J by 0 bases. The CDR3 contains 17 residues. The germline CDR1 and CDR2 sequences are DFQATT and SNEGSKA (reference sequence). The CDR3 region is CSARDEVAGASTDTQYF. In DNA, the CDR3 is TGCAGTGCTAGAGATGAGGTAGCGGGAGCCAGCACAGATACGCAGTATTTT.

This chain connects TRBV7-9 to TRBJ2-5; D is unclear. The CDR3 has 14 residues. The V and J ends lost 2 bases and 1 base respectively, with 8 bases between them. From germline, CDR1 is SEHNR and CDR2 FQNEAQ (reference sequence). CDR3 bases: TGTGCCAGCAGCTTACCCAGAATCCAAGAGACCCAGTACTTC. It specifies CASSLPRIQETQYF.

V usage is TRBV3-1 and J usage is TRBJ2-2; unclear D gene. Germline V gene data show CDR1 as LGHDT and CDR2 as YNNKEL (reference sequence). V shed 0 bases and J shed 4 bases, with 6 bases lying between them. The CDR3 has 14 residues. The CDR3 is CASSQEGSTGELFF. The CDR3 DNA sequence: TGTGCCAGCAGCCAAGAAGGCAGCACCGGGGAGCTGTTTTTT.

This clonotype was counted a few times. This chain joins TRBV6-1 and TRBJ1-1; 10 nucleotides align to TRBD1. V shed 2 bases, J shed 6 bases, and the junction held 6 bases outside the gene matches. There are 15 residues in the CDR3. From germline, CDR1 is MNHNS and CDR2 SASEGT. The CDR3: CASSEWTGGEAEAFF. The CDR3 DNA is TGTGCCAGCAGTGAATGGACAGGGGGTGAGGCTGAAGCTTTCTTT.

The rearrangement links TRBV6-1 to TRBJ1-5; TRBD1 agrees at 11 bases. CDR1 MNHNS and CDR2 SASEGT come from the germline V gene. The V segment lost 5 bases and the J segment 7 bases; nucleotides outside the gene matches: 7. The length of the CDR3 is 15 residues. The DNA for the CDR3 is TGTGCCAGCAGTCAGAGTGGGACAGGGGGACAGCCCCAGCATTTT. This sequence encodes CASSQSGTGGQPQHF.

On this clonotype: A junction boundary mismatches the germline segment, possibly from a read error. CDR3 nucleotides: TGTGCCACCAGCAGAGATACGGGGGGGTTTTACAGTGAGCAGTTCTTC. Its translation: CATSRDTGGFYSEQFF. V and J are TRBV15 and TRBJ2-1, with TRBD2 matching over 8 bases. Germline V gene lookup returns CDR1 LNHNV and CDR2 YYDKDF (reference sequence). The CDR3 runs 16 residues.

This CDR3 reads CASSTPDKADTQYF. CDR3 DNA: TGTGCCAGCAGTACCCCAGATAAGGCCGATACGCAGTATTTT. V is TRBV27 and J is TRBJ2-3; D is uncertain. CDR3 length equals 14 residues. The ends were cut back, 5 bases at V and 6 bases at J, with 15 bases in the middle. CDR1 and CDR2 (germline): MNHEY, SMNVEV (reference sequence).

This chain uses TRBV20-1 with TRBJ1-1; D gene ambiguous. Deletions cut 5 bases from V and 0 bases from J, with 16 bases between. CDR3 length equals 15 residues. Germline CDR1 DFQATT, CDR2 SNEGSKA (reference sequence). The CDR3: CSAPRDIHMNTEAFF. The CDR3 DNA reads as TGCAGTGCTCCCCGAGACATCCACATGAACACTGAAGCTTTCTTT.

The J gene is TRBJ2-2, the V gene TRBV12-3 or TRBV12-4; no reliable D call. The CDR3 contains 12 residues. Trimming cost V 4 bases and J 1 base, with 1 base left between them. The CDR3 is CASSWNTGELFF. The DNA of the CDR3 is TGTGCCAGCAGTTGGAACACCGGGGAGCTGTTTTTT.

This clonotype was seen only a few times. The rearrangement joins TRBV5-1 to TRBJ2-3, with TRBD1 identical over 9 bases. V lost 4 bases and J lost 2; bases outside the gene matches: 5. Germline V lookup: CDR1 SGHRS, CDR2 YFSETQ. The CDR3 consists of 15 residues. CDR3 protein: CASSTGQGDTDTQYF. The DNA for the CDR3 is TGCGCCAGCAGCACGGGACAGGGAGACACAGATACGCAGTATTTT.

The rearrangement joins TRBV11-2 to TRBJ2-5; TRBD2 aligns across 11 bases. The CDR3 is 17 amino acids. Germline V lookup: CDR1 SGHAT, CDR2 FQNNGV. Trimming cost V 1 base and J 3 bases; bases outside gene matches: 7. CDR3: CASSLALGTSGEETQYF. CDR3 nucleotide sequence: TGTGCCAGCAGCTTAGCTCTCGGGACTAGCGGTGAAGAGACCCAGTACTTC. Supplemented by reference TRBV11-2 and TRBJ2-5, the full variable domain reads EAGVAQSPRYKIIEKRQSVAFWCNPISGHATLYWYQQILGQGPKLLIQFQNNGVVDDSQLPKDRFSAERLKGVDSTLKIQPAKLEDSAVYLCASSLALGTSGEETQYFGPGTRLLVL.

A word on this clonotype: Sequence at one end of the junction differs from germline and may be a read error. V usage is TRBV7-9 and J usage is TRBJ2-5, with TRBD2 matching 7 bases. Germline V gene sequence: CDR1 SEHNR, CDR2 FQNEAQ (reference sequence). This CDR3 contains 15 residues. CDR3 sequence (DNA): TGTACCAGCAGCTTCACAGCGGGGCTGCAAGAGACCCAGTACTTC. Residues: CTSSFTAGLQETQYF.

The rearrangement joins TRBV5-6 to TRBJ1-1; TRBD1 is a possible D gene (5 bases). Looked up from germline, CDR1 is SGHDT and CDR2 is YYEEEE. The CDR3 sequence is 14 residues long. Trimming removed 1 base from V and 4 bases from J, with 11 bases in between. CDR3 in DNA: TGTGCCAGCAGCTTGTCGCAGGGAATCACTGAAGCTTTCTTT. It is translated as CASSLSQGITEAFF.

In its sample, this clonotype was seen once. A clone one base away is much larger, so this may be a read error. CDR3 in DNA: TGTGCCAGCAGCAAGGGACAGGGCAGCTATGGCTACACCTTC. It encodes CASSKGQGSYGYTF. This chain connects TRBV12-3 or TRBV12-4 to TRBJ1-2; 9 bases agree with TRBD1. After removal of 6 bases from V and 4 bases from J, the junction contained 6 bases not matched to a gene. CDR3 length: 14 residues.

Many counts were recorded for this clonotype. This rearrangement joins TRBV3-1 to TRBJ2-5; D possibly corresponds to TRBD2 (5 bases). Per the germline V gene, CDR1 is LGHDT and CDR2 is YNNKEL (reference sequence). The V and J ends lost 1 base and 4 bases respectively, with 10 bases between them. This CDR3 is 14 amino acids long. CDR3 in amino acids: CASSQVTIGETQYF. CDR3 nucleotides: TGTGCCAGCAGCCAAGTGACTATCGGAGAGACCCAGTACTTC.

This chain joins TRBV20-1 and TRBJ2-3; unclear D gene. Looked up from germline, CDR1 is DFQATT and CDR2 is SNEGSKA (reference sequence). CDR3 length: 15 residues. Trimming stripped 6 bases from V and 1 base from J, with 17 bases between. The CDR3 spells CSAVGVGARTDTQYF. The CDR3 nucleotides are TGCAGTGCCGTTGGAGTCGGCGCTCGCACAGATACGCAGTATTTT.

The rearrangement uses TRBV13 and TRBJ2-3; 10 nucleotides agree with TRBD2. V shed 5 bases and J 6 bases; nucleotides not matched to a gene: 11. The CDR3 has 16 residues. CDR1 and CDR2 from the germline V gene are PRHDT and FYEKMQ (reference sequence). DNA for the CDR3: TGTGCCAGCAGCCCCACGAGCGGGGGGGCGACGGATACGCAGTATTTT. It encodes CASSPTSGGATDTQYF.

In its sample, this clonotype was seen a few times. The chain couples TRBV15 to TRBJ2-1, with D possibly matching TRBD1 (10 bases). The CDR3 runs 19 residues. Trimming took 5 bases from V and 7 from J, leaving 30 bases between them. From germline, CDR1 is LNHNV and CDR2 YYDKDF (reference sequence). This chain's CDR3 is CATSGRDRGLLAGLNEQFF. The CDR3 coding sequence is TGTGCCACCAGCGGACGGGACAGGGGCCTCCTAGCGGGGCTGAATGAGCAGTTCTTC.

J is TRBJ1-1 and V is TRBV20-1; D remains ambiguous. Trimming left V 0 bases short and J 7 bases short, with 12 bases between. CDR1 is DFQATT and CDR2 is SNEGSKA in the germline V gene (reference sequence). This CDR3 comprises 13 residues. The CDR3, as DNA: TGCAGTGCTAGAGATCGATGGGTATTTGAAGCTTTCTTT. Its translation: CSARDRWVFEAFF.